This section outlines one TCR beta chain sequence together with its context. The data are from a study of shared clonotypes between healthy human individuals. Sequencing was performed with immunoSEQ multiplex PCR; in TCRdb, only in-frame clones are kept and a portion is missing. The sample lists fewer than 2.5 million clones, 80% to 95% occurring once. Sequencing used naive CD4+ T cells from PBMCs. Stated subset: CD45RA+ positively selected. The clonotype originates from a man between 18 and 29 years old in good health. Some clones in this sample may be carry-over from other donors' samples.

The CDR3 loop reads CASSFALRAENTEAFF. The CDR3, as DNA: TGTGCCAGCAGTTTCGCCCTTCGGGCGGAGAACACTGAAGCTTTCTTT. This chain connects TRBV6-5 to TRBJ1-1, with no clear D. Trimming removed 4 bases at V and 1 base at J, with 16 bases between. The CDR3 is made up of 16 amino acids. Germline lookup yields CDR1 MNHEY and CDR2 SVGAGI.